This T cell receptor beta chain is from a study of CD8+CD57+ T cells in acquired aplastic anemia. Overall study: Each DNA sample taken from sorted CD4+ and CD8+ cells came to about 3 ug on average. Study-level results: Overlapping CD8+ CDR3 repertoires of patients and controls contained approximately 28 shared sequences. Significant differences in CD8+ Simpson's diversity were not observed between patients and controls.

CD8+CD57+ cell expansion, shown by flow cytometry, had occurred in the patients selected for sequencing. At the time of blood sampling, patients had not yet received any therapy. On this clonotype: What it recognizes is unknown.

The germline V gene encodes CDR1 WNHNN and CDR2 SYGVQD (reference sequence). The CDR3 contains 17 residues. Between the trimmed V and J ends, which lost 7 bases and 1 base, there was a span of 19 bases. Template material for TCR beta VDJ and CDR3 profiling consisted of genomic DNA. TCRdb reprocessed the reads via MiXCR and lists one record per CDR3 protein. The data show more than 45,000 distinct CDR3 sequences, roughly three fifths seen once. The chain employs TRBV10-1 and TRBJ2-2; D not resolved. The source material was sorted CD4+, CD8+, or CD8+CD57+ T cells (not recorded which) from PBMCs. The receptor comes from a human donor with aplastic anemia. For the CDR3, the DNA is TGCGCCAGCAATGAAAGGTTATCGGCCAGGAACACCGGGGAGCTGTTTTTT. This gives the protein CASNERLSARNTGELFF.